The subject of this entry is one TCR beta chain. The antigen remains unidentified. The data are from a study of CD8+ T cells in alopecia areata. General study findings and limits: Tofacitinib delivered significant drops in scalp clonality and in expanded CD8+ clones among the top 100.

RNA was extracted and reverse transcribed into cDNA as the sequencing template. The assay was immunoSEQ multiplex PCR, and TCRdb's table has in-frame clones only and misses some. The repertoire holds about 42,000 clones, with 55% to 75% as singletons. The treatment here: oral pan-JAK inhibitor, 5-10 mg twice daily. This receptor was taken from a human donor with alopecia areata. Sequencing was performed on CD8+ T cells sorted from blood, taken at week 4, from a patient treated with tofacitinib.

For the CDR3, the DNA is TGTGCCAGCAGCTTAAATACCAGGGGCCATGGCTACACCTTC. Translating gives CASSLNTRGHGYTF. The rearrangement joins TRBV7-6 to TRBJ1-2, with D possibly matching TRBD1 (6 bases). Trimming shortened V by 2 bases and J by 6 bases, and 13 bases separated the two germline ends. This CDR3 is 14 amino acids long. Germline CDR1 and CDR2: SGHVS and FNYEAQ.